This is a list of T cell receptor beta chains from one sample in a study of CD8+CD57+ T cells in acquired aplastic anemia. Each CDR3 protein gets one entry after TCRdb re-called the reads with MiXCR. The sample has some 200,000 distinct CDR3 sequences; around 47% are singletons. The sequencing sample was made of sorted CD4+, CD8+, or CD8+CD57+ T cells (not recorded which) from PBMCs. The source of these receptors is a human donor with aplastic anemia. The CDR3 runs from the conserved cysteine through the conserved F or W. A D gene is named only where the DNA matches it firmly. Where a row states a size, it is once, few, many or the class of an expanded clone; other rows omit it.

V gene	J gene	D gene	clone size	CDR3 protein	CDR3 DNA
TRBV25-1	TRBJ1-1	NA	once	CASPHGASLTTEAFF	TGTGCCAGCCCACACGGGGCGAGTCTGACCACTGAAGCTTTCTTT
TRBV15	TRBJ1-1	NA	NA	CATSRAKWTMNTEAFF	TGTGCCACCAGCAGAGCGAAGTGGACCATGAACACTGAAGCTTTCTTT
TRBV3-1	TRBJ2-3	NA	many	CASSQVVNTQYF	TGTGCCAGCAGCCAAGTTGTTAATACGCAGTATTTT
TRBV6-5	TRBJ1-3	NA	NA	CASSSTESGNTIYF	TGTGCCAGCAGTTCGACAGAATCTGGAAACACCATATATTTT
TRBV7-3	TRBJ2-7	NA	NA	CASSLETLYEQYF	TGTGCCAGCAGCCTCGAAACCCTATACGAGCAGTACTTC
TRBV11-2	TRBJ2-2	NA	NA	CASSGGVANTGELFF	TGTGCCAGCAGCGGAGGGGTAGCGAACACCGGGGAGCTGTTTTTT
TRBV5-6	TRBJ2-6	NA	many	CASSLGRSGANVLTF	TGTGCCAGCAGCTTAGGTCGCTCTGGGGCCAACGTCCTGACTTTC
TRBV11-3	TRBJ1-6	NA	many	CASSFLLSSPLHF	TGTGCCAGCAGCTTTCTACTGAGTTCACCCCTCCACTTT
TRBV11-3	TRBJ2-3	NA	NA	CASSPTGPGPQYF	TGTGCCAGCAGCCCCACAGGGCCTGGTCCGCAGTATTTT
TRBV6-4	TRBJ2-6	NA	NA	CASSQTSGANVLTF	TGTGCCAGCAGTCAAACCTCTGGGGCCAACGTCCTGACTTTC
TRBV12-5	TRBJ1-6	NA	NA	CASGLEGMNSPLHF	TGTGCTAGTGGTTTGGAGGGAATGAATTCACCCCTCCACTTT
TRBV19	TRBJ1-5	NA	NA	CASSIDREGNQPQHF	TGTGCCAGTAGTATAGATCGGGAGGGTAATCAGCCCCAGCATTTT
TRBV5-6	TRBJ2-1	NA	NA	CASSFLDNEQFF	TGTGCCAGCAGCTTCTTAGACAATGAGCAGTTCTTC
TRBV20-1	TRBJ1-6	TRBD1	NA	CSARTGANSPLHF	TGCAGTGCCCGGACAGGGGCCAATTCACCCCTCCACTTT
TRBV19	TRBJ1-1	NA	many	CASSQQVRTEAFF	TGTGCCAGTAGCCAACAGGTACGGACTGAAGCTTTCTTT
TRBV10-3	TRBJ2-7	NA	NA	CAIRDPNDKDEQYF	TGTGCCATCAGAGATCCAAACGACAAGGACGAGCAGTACTTC
TRBV9	TRBJ2-7	NA	many	CASSVRVGLDEQYF	TGTGCCAGCAGCGTAAGGGTAGGGCTAGACGAGCAGTACTTC
TRBV12-3/TRBV12-4	TRBJ1-1	NA	NA	CASSGRNTEAFF	TGTGCCAGCAGCGGACGGAACACTGAAGCTTTCTTT
TRBV29-1	TRBJ1-2	NA	NA	CSVGTGRVYNGYTF	TGCAGCGTTGGTACAGGGAGAGTTTACAATGGCTACACCTTC
TRBV18	TRBJ1-4	TRBD1	NA	CASSPHTGVGEKLFF	TGTGCCAGCTCACCGCACACAGGGGTGGGTGAAAAACTGTTTTTT
TRBV4-3	TRBJ2-2	NA	NA	CASSYRTSNTGELFF	TGCGCCAGCAGCTACAGGACCTCGAACACCGGGGAGCTGTTTTTT
TRBV7-3	TRBJ2-3	TRBD2	once	CASSLGLADTDTQYF	TGTGCCAGCAGCTTAGGACTAGCGGACACAGATACGCAGTATTTT
TRBV25-1	TRBJ2-7	TRBD2	NA	CASSLFPPSGITYEQYF	TGTGCCAGCAGTTTATTTCCCCCTAGCGGGATAACCTACGAGCAGTACTTC
TRBV10-2	TRBJ2-7	NA	few	CASSESRRGEQYF	TGCGCCAGCAGTGAGTCAAGAAGGGGCGAGCAGTACTTC
TRBV5-4	TRBJ2-2	NA	NA	CASTGTTNTGELFF	TGTGCCAGCACCGGGACAACGAACACCGGGGAGCTGTTTTTT
TRBV24-1	TRBJ1-2	TRBD1	NA	CATSGTYTGVGGYTF	TGTGCCACCAGTGGCACCTATACAGGGGTAGGAGGCTACACCTTC
TRBV29-1	TRBJ1-2	NA	once	CSVAGNYGYTF	TGCAGCGTTGCCGGGAACTATGGCTACACCTTC
TRBV11-3	TRBJ2-2	NA	many	CASSGSFSGELFF	TGTGCCAGCAGCGGTAGTTTCTCCGGGGAGCTGTTTTTT
TRBV5-1	TRBJ2-7	NA	many	CASSPNSQGQQYF	TGCGCCAGCAGCCCAAACTCACAGGGTCAGCAGTACTTC
TRBV9	TRBJ1-6	NA	NA	CASSERVNSPLHF	TGTGCCAGCAGCGAACGGGTGAATTCACCCCTCCACTTT
TRBV28	TRBJ2-1	NA	NA	CASSFLGKQQFF	TGTGCCAGCAGTTTCCTAGGTAAACAGCAGTTCTTC
TRBV12-3/TRBV12-4	TRBJ1-5	TRBD1	many	CASSQDRGIPVAQHF	TGTGCCAGCAGTCAAGACAGGGGGATCCCGGTAGCCCAGCATTTT
TRBV12-5	TRBJ2-2	TRBD1	NA	CASGLGQGNTGELFF	TGTGCTAGTGGTTTGGGACAGGGGAACACCGGGGAGCTGTTTTTT
TRBV5-4	TRBJ1-6	NA	NA	CASSLVSGSVSSPLHF	TGTGCCAGCAGCTTGGTTTCGGGGTCGGTGTCCTCACCCCTCCACTTT
TRBV2	TRBJ1-2	NA	few	CASSGEEVSGYTF	TGTGCCAGCAGTGGGGAGGAAGTCTCTGGCTACACCTTC
TRBV19	TRBJ2-1	TRBD2	NA	CASSIGTSGQGEQFF	TGTGCCAGTAGTATAGGGACTAGCGGGCAAGGGGAGCAGTTCTTC
TRBV11-2	TRBJ2-7	TRBD1	many	CASSIGTASYEQYF	TGTGCCAGCAGCATTGGGACAGCCTCCTACGAGCAGTACTTC
TRBV7-2	TRBJ2-3	NA	NA	CASRFSAVDTQYF	TGTGCCAGCAGGTTCAGCGCGGTGGATACGCAGTATTTT
TRBV6-1	TRBJ1-2	NA	once	CASTIQLYYGYTF	TGTGCCAGCACAATTCAACTTTATTACGGCTACACCTTC